This T cell receptor (beta chain) was identified during a study of cytomegalovirus exposure and HLA in healthy donors (dated by TCRdb to the late 2010s). With regard to the full study: An earlier analysis of about 560 of the donors reported about 280 Gb of sequence data and 117 million unique TCR beta sequences obtained from around 170 million T cells. Alongside the repertoire data, information on donor age, sex, ethnicity and CMV serostatus was compiled. The aim of the study was to test whether cataloging public T cell receptors could identify signatures of past pathogen exposure. Roughly 300 gigabases of sequencing data and 70 million to 100 million unique TCR sequences were included in an early release covering about 700 HLA-typed donors. A later genetic analysis took genome-wide SNP genotypes for about three fifths of the 666 donors and used that subset as a discovery cohort. An earlier analysis of several hundred of the donors used high-throughput TCR beta sequencing to judge whether each TCR beta V gene segment behaved as functional or pseudogenic. High-throughput TCR immunosequencing, statistical association of individual TCRs with disease status, and machine learning were combined to predict cytomegalovirus infection status. Along with the roughly 700-subject first cohort, a separate validation cohort of over a hundred different subjects was used. Both class I and class II loci were covered by HLA typing, at four-digit resolution. Rather than using new phenotypic data, the later analysis identified candidate immune exposures from TCR beta sequences and from how often those sequences occurred across donors. Several DR-DQ haplotypes were treated as single units for association and clustering because of strong linkage in the cohort. The number of donors typed differed by locus, with roughly 620-640 for A, B, C, DRB1 and DQB1, 522 for DQA1, over 600 for DPA1, and around 450 for DPB1. Among roughly 400 genotyped donors of the cohort, an average of approximately 250,000 unique TCR beta nucleotide sequences were sequenced per donor, approximately 20% of them non-productive. Every discovery cohort repertoire had been produced on one sequencing platform. A later analysis re-examined previously published TCR beta repertoires from more than 550 donors and added high-resolution HLA genotyping to investigate patterns of TCR occurrence. Using immunosequencing, the study profiled T cell repertoires from 550 to 750 subjects and related those repertoires to cytomegalovirus serostatus. Of the 300 to 450 genotyped donors, over 65% fell in the genetic ancestry cluster associated with self-reported Caucasian donors.

To prepare the library, the immunoSEQ multiplex PCR assay was applied. A mixture of 60 forward primers for TCR Vbeta segments and 13 reverse primers for TCR Jbeta segments was used in the multiplex PCR. The CDR3 region of rearranged TCR beta genes was amplified from genomic DNA by a multiplex PCR assay. The amplified TCR beta libraries were sequenced on the Illumina HiSeq System as 87-base-pair reads. For the original study's pipeline: A later analysis tallied about 77 million unique TCR beta chains across the 650 to 750 repertoires, and about 12 million of those chains were shared by two or more donors. Raw reads were error-corrected and collapsed into unique sequences by a nearest-neighbor algorithm in which closely related sequences were merged to remove PCR and sequencing errors. V, D and J gene segments were assigned by aligning CDR3 sequences to IMGT reference sequences. Each retained sequence needed at least a six-nucleotide match to both a V gene segment and a J gene segment. Rearrangements were classified as productive when the CDR3 lacked stop codons and remained in frame with V and J, and all other rearrangements were classified as non-productive. Following IMGT convention, CDR3 was defined as the stretch from the second conserved V-encoded cysteine up to the conserved J-encoded phenylalanine. Sequences without an unambiguous match to a single V gene segment were excluded from the earlier analysis of almost 600 of the donors. An earlier analysis of 550 to 650 of the donors classified V segments as functional when productive rearrangements were above 56.7% and as segregating when the standard deviation between donors was above 5%. To diagnose cytomegalovirus status from the catalog of TCR beta chain sequences, a statistical classification framework was built. A later analysis assigned V and J genes by comparing TCR nucleotide sequences with IMGT/GENE-DB human TR gene sequences. The TCRdist pipeline was used in a later analysis to assign CDR3 sequences and most-parsimonious VDJ recombination scenarios. In a later analysis, each TCR beta chain was defined by its CDR3 amino acid sequence together with its V-gene family, and reads lacking a unique V-gene family were excluded. As a way to deal with suspected cross-contamination and a sequencing artifact, a later analysis dropped 500 to 700 nucleotide sequences that were highly shared and had low generation probability. In a later analysis, a clonal expansion index was calculated for each public chain from normalized within-repertoire ranks of inferred template counts. In a later analysis, generation probabilities were computed using a VDJ recombination model fitted to out-of-frame rearrangements, and the results were checked against IGoR. A later analysis scored TCR-TCR, TCR-HLA and TCR-CMV co-occurrence with hypergeometric tests, applying a repertoire-size bias correction to TCR pairs. False discovery rates were estimated in a later analysis by permuting HLA or CMV assignments 20 times. In a later analysis, co-occurring TCRs were grouped using DBSCAN, with TCRdist sequence similarity added in when clustering inside HLA-allele-positive subsets. For co-occurrence clustering, repertoires with fewer than 30,000 or more than 120,000 public chains were excluded, along with five repertoires with anomalous nucleotide sharing. TCRdb carries this immuneACCESS record with in-frame sequences only. Its versions omit some clonotypes, under half of them owing to an unresolved V gene in the studies checked, with the rest unexplained. That table is the source of V, J and clone size, and D and trimming were worked out from the DNA. This sample gives 140,000 or so clones in total; about three quarters of them show up just once. The ten top clones hold approximately 2% of the sample.

From V the trimming removes 6 bases and from J it removes 0 bases, while the gene matches leave 2 bases of the junction unaccounted for. From the cysteine up to the phenylalanine, the CDR3 has a length of 15 residues. Only CDR3 DNA is held: 45 bases, read in frame from base 1. Broader findings and caveats from the paper: About 17 rarely observed V segments, including chromosome 9 orphons, were excluded from the earlier analysis of several hundred of the donors because counts were too low. Linkage disequilibrium might explain the correlated functional status among segregating V segments, but an unknown experimental factor could not be excluded. In this cohort, only TCR beta chains were sequenced, and detectable features were limited by the absence of alpha or paired-chain data. A later analysis found that HLA-associated TCR beta chains were more clonally expanded and had lower generation probabilities than equally common non-associated chains. According to a later analysis, TCR association rates differed among HLA loci, with DRB1 alleles showing the most associated TCRs and HLA-C alleles showing the fewest. According to a later analysis, most CMV-associated TCR beta chains appeared to be HLA-restricted, and the HLA associations seemed to be driven largely by CMV exposure. While some public TCRs were present in many individuals, most TCR sequences turned up only very rarely across donors. A later analysis reported that several top co-occurrence clusters appeared linked to parvovirus B19, influenza, CMV and Epstein-Barr virus. Immune exposure information for the cohort was limited to CMV serostatus. A further reported finding was that TCR beta sequences accurately predicted the HLA-A and HLA-B alleles for most subjects in the first cohort. A later genetic analysis associated a missense DCLRE1C variant with V-gene and J-gene trimming of TCR beta chains, and an independent cohort replicated the association. The study listed over 150 TCR beta chains as associated with cytomegalovirus. Because HLA typing was unavailable for some donors at each locus, only the typed subset was used in association tests. According to the authors, the approach could potentially be generalized to other disease states and immunological phenotypes. The presence/absence analyses assumed that sequencing depth was roughly uniform across donors, and that assumption may not be true. Cytomegalovirus status was reported to be diagnosed by the classifier with high specificity and sensitivity in both the original and validation cohorts. According to a later genetic analysis, donors in an Asian-associated ancestry cluster had fewer N-insertions in productive TCRs than the roughly 660-donor mean. A cluster of highly shared sequence variants was judged likely to represent a technical artifact of the sequencing pipeline. At a false discovery rate of 0.05, a later analysis linked under 20,000 TCR beta sequences to specific HLA alleles. Some IMGT-functional V segments, including TRBV6-2 and TRBV6-3, could not be told apart with the 87-base-pair reads, so those segments were excluded. Strong co-occurrence of HLA alleles, especially DR and DQ, made assigning TCR associations to individual alleles difficult. Three of the identified cytomegalovirus-associated TCR beta chains were confirmed in vitro to be specific for cytomegalovirus antigens. An earlier analysis of 587 of the donors showed that most TCR beta V segments appeared in productive rearrangements either about 87% or about 30% of the time, which broadly matched IMGT annotations.

The cohort consisted of 600 to 700 healthy bone marrow donors. At the time of sampling, every cohort member was nominally healthy, though immune exposures that went unrecorded were likely present. The donor tested CMV seronegative, placing the donor among the 350 or so seronegative members of the cohort. A peripheral blood sample was provided by each donor, and peripheral blood mononuclear cells were used for TCR beta sequencing. The Qiagen DNeasy Blood Extraction Kit was used to extract genomic DNA from the blood cell samples. With regard to this clone: Its binding antigen is unknown. No much larger clone exists at a distance of one base, and base qualities are not known.

Sequencing input: PBMCs. This chain joins TRBV23-1 to TRBJ2-3, and TRBD2 matches 11 of the central bases. TRBV23-1 has ORF status, its function being uncertain. The clonotype originates from a man in his forties in good health and CMV-seronegative. The CDR3 protein is CASSRLAGSTDTQYF. The DNA sequence is given as TGCGCCAGCAGCCGACTAGCGGGGAGCACAGATACGCAGTATTTT.